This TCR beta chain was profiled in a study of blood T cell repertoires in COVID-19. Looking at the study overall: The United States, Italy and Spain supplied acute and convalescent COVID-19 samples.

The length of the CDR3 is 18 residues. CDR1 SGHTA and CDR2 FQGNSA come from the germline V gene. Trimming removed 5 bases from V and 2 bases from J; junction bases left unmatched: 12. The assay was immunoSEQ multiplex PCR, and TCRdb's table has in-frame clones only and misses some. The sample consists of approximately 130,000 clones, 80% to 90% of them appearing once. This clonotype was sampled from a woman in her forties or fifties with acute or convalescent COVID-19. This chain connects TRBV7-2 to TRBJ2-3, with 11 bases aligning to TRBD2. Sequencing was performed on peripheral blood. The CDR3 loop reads CASSRRPLTSGVTDTQYF. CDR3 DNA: TGTGCCAGCAGCCGCAGACCACTGACTAGCGGGGTCACAGATACGCAGTATTTT. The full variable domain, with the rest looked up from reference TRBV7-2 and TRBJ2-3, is GAGVSQSPSNKVTEKGKDVELRCDPISGHTALYWYRQSLGQGLEFLIYFQGNSAPDKSGLPSDRFSAERTGGSVSTLTIQRTQQEDSAVYLCASSRRPLTSGVTDTQYFGPGTRLTVL.